These 28 T cell receptor beta chains share one sample of origin, sequenced in a study of chemoradiotherapy in HPV16-positive cancers. Profiling relied on immunoSEQ multiplex PCR, and the TCRdb table lists in-frame clones only, not all of them. The sample holds under 10,000 clones, 85% to 90% seen once. The sample was blood, taken from a patient who underwent chemoradiotherapy. Receptor source: a human donor with HPV-associated anogenital cancer.

The chain recombines TRBV7-9 with TRBJ1-1; 8 nucleotides align to TRBD1. The CDR3 runs to 15 residues. The germline CDR1 and CDR2 sequences are SEHNR and FQNEAQ (reference sequence). Germline trimming cut 5 bases from V and 4 bases from J; bases unmatched to any gene: 9. CDR3 coding DNA: TGTGCCAGCAGCCTCGGACAGGGTGGTAGCACTGAAGCTTTCTTT. This gives the protein CASSLGQGGSTEAFF.

This clone was detected only a few times. The chain links TRBV19 to TRBJ1-1; 8 positions agree with TRBD1. Germline loops: CDR1 LNHDA, CDR2 SQIVND (reference sequence). The CDR3 runs to 15 residues. The junction had 10 bases not matched to a gene; V was cut back by 6 bases and J by 4 bases. The CDR3 spells CASRTGTGQGTEAFF. The CDR3 DNA follows: TGTGCCAGTAGGACCGGGACAGGTCAGGGCACTGAAGCTTTCTTT. The variable domain in full, completed from reference TRBV19 and TRBJ1-1, reads DGGITQSPKYLFRKEGQNVTLSCEQNLNHDAMYWYRQDPGQGLRLIYYSQIVNDFQKGDIAEGYSVSREKKESFPLTVTSAQKNPTAFYLCASRTGTGQGTEAFFGQGTRLTVV.

The J gene is TRBJ1-3, the V gene TRBV2; D unresolved. Germline V gene sequence: CDR1 SNHLY, CDR2 FYNNEI. This CDR3 has 13 residues. The V end was cut by 5 bases, the J end by 6 bases, with 11 bases between. The CDR3 bases are TGTGCCAGCAGTAGGGTCAGAGAAAACACCATATATTTT. As protein: CASSRVRENTIYF.

The chain carries TRBV5-4 and TRBJ2-1; D ambiguous. Trimming pared 2 bases from V and 5 bases from J, leaving 17 bases between. The length of the CDR3 is 16 residues. Germline values: CDR1 SGHNT, CDR2 YYREEE (reference sequence). The CDR3 DNA reads TGTGCCAGCAGCTTAGGGCAGGCAAGACGAGACAATGAGCAGTTCTTC. Encoded protein: CASSLGQARRDNEQFF.

The chain employs TRBV27 and TRBJ2-3; D ambiguous. The V gene's germline CDR1 is MNHEY and CDR2 SMNVEV (reference sequence). Trimming took off 8 bases at V and 4 bases at J, with 19 bases between the two ends. CDR3 length equals 15 residues. CDR3 sequence reads: CASRRDLSKADTQYF. CDR3 DNA: TGTGCCAGCCGCCGAGATCTGTCTAAAGCAGATACGCAGTATTTT.

This chain connects TRBV11-2 to TRBJ1-4; tentative D call: TRBD1 (5 bases). Trimming removed 4 bases at V and 4 bases at J, with 16 bases between. CDR3 length: 16 amino acids. CDR1 and CDR2 (germline): SGHAT, FQNNGV. The CDR3, as DNA: TGTGCCAGCAGCTCCAAGGGGTCAGGCGTTAATGAAAAACTGTTTTTT. This encodes CASSSKGSGVNEKLFF.

This clone was counted once. This chain connects TRBV4-1 to TRBJ2-1; D gene ambiguous. The CDR3 runs to 14 residues. Trimming took off 1 base at V and 6 bases at J, with 10 bases between the two ends. Germline V gives CDR1 MGHRA, CDR2 YSYEKL. The CDR3 spells CASSQVASGNEQFF. For the CDR3, the DNA is TGCGCCAGCAGCCAAGTGGCGTCTGGCAATGAGCAGTTCTTC.

This clone was observed once. The chain combines TRBV5-1 with TRBJ2-1, with 7 bases lining up with TRBD1. The CDR3 spans 12 residues. CDR1 and CDR2 (germline): SGHRS, YFSETQ. Losses at the gene ends were 4 bases for V and 11 bases for J; bases not matched to a gene: 6. The CDR3 sequence: CASSHPTGQQFF. The CDR3 coding sequence is TGCGCCAGCAGCCATCCGACAGGGCAGCAGTTCTTC.

The V and J genes are TRBV28 and TRBJ1-4; possibly TRBD1 for D (6 bases). This CDR3 contains 15 residues. The V and J ends lost 3 bases and 11 bases respectively, with 19 bases between them. The germline gives CDR1 MDHEN, CDR2 SYDVKM. CDR3 bases: TGTGCCAGCAGTTTGGTCGGGACAACCGGGGGGAAACTGTTTTTT. It encodes CASSLVGTTGGKLFF.

The CDR3 nucleotides read TGTGCCAGCTCACCATCGATGGGGGTGAGCGATACGCAGTATTTT. It encodes CASSPSMGVSDTQYF. The J gene is TRBJ2-3, the V gene TRBV18; TRBD1 or TRBD2 may be the D gene (5 bases each). This CDR3 region has 15 residues. V was clipped by 2 bases and J by 6 bases, with 15 bases between them. CDR1 is KGHSH and CDR2 is LQKENI in the germline V gene.

The V and J genes are TRBV29-1 and TRBJ2-7, with no clear D. Trimming pared 4 bases from V and 1 base from J, leaving 11 bases between. The CDR3 spans 13 residues. The germline gives CDR1 SQVTM, CDR2 ANQGSEA. The CDR3 spells CSVGYLSSYEQYF. The CDR3, as DNA: TGCAGCGTTGGCTACCTGTCTTCCTACGAGCAGTACTTC.

V and J are TRBV5-4 and TRBJ1-3; D remains unclear. The CDR3 is 13 residues long. V was clipped by 1 base and J by 3 bases, with 5 bases between them. CDR1 is SGHNT and CDR2 is YYREEE in the germline V gene (reference sequence). This chain's CDR3 is CASSLWGGNTIYF. For the CDR3, the DNA is TGTGCCAGCAGCTTGTGGGGTGGAAACACCATATATTTT.

This chain links TRBV5-1 with TRBJ2-7; 7 nucleotides align to TRBD1. Looked up from germline, CDR1 is SGHRS and CDR2 is YFSETQ. V trimming: 5 bases; J trimming: 3 bases; junction bases outside the gene matches: 8. CDR3 size: 14 residues. Here the CDR3 DNA reads TGCGCCAGCAGGTTAGAACAGGGGCTCTACGAGCAGTACTTC. This gives the protein CASRLEQGLYEQYF. Variable domain in full (rest from reference TRBV5-1 and TRBJ2-7): KAGVTQTPRYLIKTRGQQVTLSCSPISGHRSVSWYQQTPGQGLQFLFEYFSETQRNKGNFPGRFSGRQFSNSRSEMNVSTLELGDSALYLCASRLEQGLYEQYFGPGTRLTVT.

This rearrangement joins TRBV7-9 to TRBJ2-5, with a tentative D call TRBD2 (5 bases). Germline V gene data show CDR1 as SEHNR and CDR2 as FQNEAQ (reference sequence). The CDR3 consists of 13 residues. V was cut by 3 bases and J by 7 bases, with 12 bases left in between. Here the CDR3 reads CASSFDPRGTQYF. DNA of the CDR3: TGTGCCAGCAGCTTTGACCCTCGGGGGACCCAGTACTTC.

To note about this clone: Other nucleotide sequences from this sample produce the same CDR3. This chain uses TRBV9 with TRBJ2-2; D not resolved. V lost 1 base and J 5 bases, leaving 3 bases between the germline ends. In germline, CDR1 is SGDLS, CDR2 YYNGEE. The CDR3 is 12 residues long. DNA of the CDR3: TGTGCCAGCAGCGTAAGGACCGGGGAGCTGTTTTTT. This codes for CASSVRTGELFF.

This chain links TRBV4-1 with TRBJ1-3, with 7 bases that match TRBD1. Germline CDR1 MGHRA, CDR2 YSYEKL. This CDR3 has 18 residues. V shed 5 bases, J shed 16 bases, and the junction held 29 bases outside the gene matches. The CDR3 DNA follows: TGCGCCAGCAGCTTGCAGGGGGGGAGGATCCACCTCCCCCTTACGCCCTATTTT. Amino acids: CASSLQGGRIHLPLTPYF.

The rearrangement joins TRBV18 to TRBJ2-7; 8 bases are a match to TRBD1. Germline V CDR1 and CDR2: KGHSH, LQKENI. CDR3 length equals 14 residues. V shed 4 bases, J shed 5 bases, and the junction held 7 bases outside the gene matches. The CDR3 nucleotides read TGTGCCAGCTCACTCGGACAGGGCCGGGACGAGCAGTACTTC. Its translation is CASSLGQGRDEQYF.

On this clone itself: A read error may account for a junction end that differs from germline. This sequence joins TRBV7-7 and TRBJ1-3; no clear D. The CDR3 length is 16 residues. Per germline, CDR1 SSHAT and CDR2 FNYEAQ (reference sequence). The CDR3: CASSLTDGGIGNTIYF. The CDR3 coding sequence is TGTGCTAGCAGCCTTACGGACGGAGGAATAGGAAACACCATATATTTT.

This clone was detected only once. The rearrangement links TRBV15 to TRBJ2-2; 12 bases fit TRBD1. This CDR3 is built from 18 residues. The V gene end was trimmed by 1 base and the J gene end by 2 bases; junction bases not matched to a gene: 5. Germline CDR1 reads LNHNV; CDR2 reads YYDKDF (reference sequence). CDR3 nucleotides: TGTGCCACCAGCAGAGCCGGGACAGGGGGCTTAAACACCGGGGAGCTGTTTTTT. This encodes CATSRAGTGGLNTGELFF.

The chain is built from TRBV9 and TRBJ2-6, with TRBD1 matching over 9 bases. The trim removed 6 bases at V and 0 bases at J, leaving 7 bases unmatched. CDR1 and CDR2 from the germline V gene are SGDLS and YYNGEE. CDR3 length: 17 residues. Here the CDR3 DNA reads TGTGCCAGCACTCCGGGACAGGGCGGCTCTGGGGCCAACGTCCTGACTTTC. Protein product: CASTPGQGGSGANVLTF.

This clone was seen a few times. The CDR3 region has the DNA TGTGCCAGTAAGGCGGGGGGGTACCAAGAGACCCAGTACTTC. This translates into CASKAGGYQETQYF. V gene TRBV19 combines with J gene TRBJ2-5; 9 bases match TRBD2. Trimming removed 7 bases from V and 0 bases from J; junction bases left unmatched: 3. Germline CDR1 LNHDA, CDR2 SQIVND (reference sequence). The CDR3 is 14 amino acids.

The V call is TRBV28, the J call TRBJ1-6, with 11 bases that match TRBD1. The V gene end was trimmed by 8 bases and the J gene end by 9 bases; junction bases not matched to a gene: 3. Germline values: CDR1 MDHEN, CDR2 SYDVKM. This CDR3 has 13 residues. CDR3 nucleotide sequence: TGTGCCAGCCGAGGACAGGGGGCTTCACCCCTCCACTTT. As protein: CASRGQGASPLHF.

In its sample, this clone was seen a few times. The J gene is TRBJ1-1, the V gene TRBV19, with unresolved D. CDR1 and CDR2 (germline): LNHDA, SQIVND (reference sequence). The V gene lost 10 bases and the J gene lost 1 base, with 13 bases spanning the gap. CDR3 length equals 13 residues. The DNA for the CDR3 is TGTGCCACTTCGGGAGGTCGGAACACTGAAGCTTTCTTT. Amino acid sequence: CATSGGRNTEAFF.

V usage is TRBV15 and J usage is TRBJ2-1; no reliable D call. CDR1 and CDR2 from the germline V gene are LNHNV and YYDKDF (reference sequence). The CDR3 consists of 14 residues. The V gene lost 0 bases and the J gene lost 7 bases, with 10 bases spanning the gap. The CDR3 here is CATSRDGRPNEQFF. DNA of the CDR3: TGTGCCACCAGCAGAGATGGGCGACCTAATGAGCAGTTCTTC.

The V and J genes are TRBV9 and TRBJ1-1; D unresolved. CDR1 SGDLS and CDR2 YYNGEE come from the germline V gene. The V end lost 0 bases, the J end lost 0 bases, and 9 bases lay between the germline ends. This CDR3 has 15 residues. CDR3 residues: CASSVEWSMNTEAFF. As DNA, the CDR3 is TGTGCCAGCAGCGTAGAATGGTCTATGAACACTGAAGCTTTCTTT. Combining the CDR3 with reference TRBV9 and TRBJ1-1 gives the whole variable domain DSGVTQTPKHLITATGQRVTLRCSPRSGDLSVYWYQQSLDQGLQFLIQYYNGEERAKGNILERFSAQQFPDLHSELNLSSLELGDSALYFCASSVEWSMNTEAFFGQGTRLTVV.

The chain couples TRBV18 to TRBJ2-2; D ambiguous. From germline, CDR1 is KGHSH and CDR2 LQKENI. This CDR3 contains 12 residues. The ends were cut back, 6 bases at V and 2 bases at J, with 4 bases in the middle. CDR3 loop: CASSLNTGELFF. The CDR3 coding sequence is TGTGCCAGCTCTCTTAACACCGGGGAGCTGTTTTTT.

The V gene is TRBV7-2, the J gene TRBJ1-1, with a possible D match to TRBD1 (5 bases). CDR3 length: 14 amino acids. CDR1 is SGHTA, CDR2 FQGNSA, per germline. V was trimmed by 4 bases and J by 2 bases, leaving 11 bases between them. As DNA, the CDR3 is TGTGCCAGCAGCTGGGGCCAAACCAACACTGAAGCTTTCTTT. Encoded protein: CASSWGQTNTEAFF.

This rearrangement joins TRBV28 to TRBJ1-1; 12 bases agree with TRBD1. CDR3 size: 18 residues. V shed 3 bases, J shed 5 bases, and the junction held 13 bases outside the gene matches. From germline, CDR1 is MDHEN and CDR2 SYDVKM. The CDR3 spells CASSFPGTGGEGWTEAFF. For the CDR3, the DNA is TGTGCCAGCAGTTTCCCCGGGACAGGGGGCGAAGGTTGGACTGAAGCTTTCTTT.